Described below is a single T cell receptor (beta chain) sequence and its context. Its binding antigen is unknown. The sample holds no much larger clone one base away, and base qualities are not on file. The CDR3 regions of human TCRbeta chains were analyzed by immunosequencing. In the source study's methods: TCRs in the repertoires were compared against a reference library of SARS-CoV-2-specific TCRs that had been generated with the MIRA antigen-specificity platform. Breadth meant the fraction of unique TCRs that were SARS-CoV-2-associated, whereas depth meant the fraction of total T cells that were SARS-CoV-2-associated. Using the MIRA data, each spike-specific TCR was assigned both to the spike region to which the TCR was reactive and to a CD4 or CD8 class. Log10-transformed breadth and depth values were compared by one-way ANOVA with Sidak's multiple comparisons tests. TCRdb holds this immuneACCESS table with in-frame rearrangements only. Some clones are missing; in checked studies, unresolved V genes explain under half, and the rest has no known cause. That table supplies the V and J calls and clone size; D and trimming were determined from the DNA. In all, the sample holds about 200,000 clones, and about 93% of those were seen once. The ten largest account for 1% of the sample.

This sample is drawn from a study of T cell responses to AZD1222 COVID-19 vaccine (dated by TCRdb to about 2021). In terms of the full investigation: A total of over 230 trial participants underwent TCR sequencing, of whom about 200 had received two doses of AZD1222 and approximately 25 had received two doses of the MenACWY control vaccine. Enrollment into the trials was organized by age into subgroups of 18-55, 56-69 and 70-plus years, and those subgroups contained 148, 28 and 57 TCR-sequenced participants, respectively. Overall results and qualifications from the work: Conclusions about previously exposed vaccinees are limited because only five or six AZD1222 recipients were SARS-CoV-2 seropositive at baseline. Participants were mostly white British, with more females than males. The authors suggested clonal diversity may have been underestimated. Because no day 14 peak-response samples were available, the repertoires could be characterized only after the peak T cell response. After two AZD1222 doses, spike-specific TCR breadth and depth were significantly higher than at day 0 and than in MenACWY recipients. CD4 TCRs associated with the vaccine covered the entire spike protein, and the dominant responses were in regions 160-218 and 743-854. Epitopes outside the regions mutated in the B.1.351 and B.1.1.7 variants were reportedly recognized by nearly half of the unique spike-specific TCRs. In the small 56-69-year group, the increase in depth fell short of significance, most likely because of low power.

The time point label, read with the paper, signifies: baseline before first vaccination. According to the study, the label for this sample's treatment or condition signals: meningococcal conjugate vaccine given as trial control. Samples from vaccinated people were obtained from the UK trials COV001 and COV002, which included a single-blind randomized controlled phase 2/3 trial of AZD1222 (ChAdOx1 nCoV-19) in healthy adults. Trial participant PBMC samples were collected at day 0 and day 28 after the second dose for TCRbeta chain sequencing. For this chain, trimming is 3 bases at the V end and 0 bases at the J end, and the number of junction bases without a gene match is 1. Per the germline V gene, KGHSH is the CDR1 and LQKENI is the CDR2. The CDR3 numbers 16 residues from cysteine through phenylalanine. Solely the CDR3 DNA is kept, with 48 bases framed from the first base.

This chain joins TRBV18 to TRBJ2-2; 10 bases in the junction line up with TRBD2. This specimen was peripheral blood, taken on day 0 of MenACWY control vaccination. The clonotype was recovered from an adult in good health. CDR3 protein: CASSPSGGTNTGELFF. The DNA reads as follows: TGTGCCAGCTCACCTAGCGGGGGGACGAACACCGGGGAGCTGTTTTTT.